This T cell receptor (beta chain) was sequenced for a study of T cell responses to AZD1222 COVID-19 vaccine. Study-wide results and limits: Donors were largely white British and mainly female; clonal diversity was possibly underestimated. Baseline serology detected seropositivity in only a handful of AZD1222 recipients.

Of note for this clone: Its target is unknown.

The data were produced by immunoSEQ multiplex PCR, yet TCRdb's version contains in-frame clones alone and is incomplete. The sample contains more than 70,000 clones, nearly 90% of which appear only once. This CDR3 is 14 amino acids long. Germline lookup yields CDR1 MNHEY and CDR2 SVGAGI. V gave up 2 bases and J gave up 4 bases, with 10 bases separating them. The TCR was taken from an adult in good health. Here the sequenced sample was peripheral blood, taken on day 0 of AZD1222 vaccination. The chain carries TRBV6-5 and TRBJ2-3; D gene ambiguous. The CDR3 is CASSYGPGPDTQYF. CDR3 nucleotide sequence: TGTGCCAGCAGTTACGGTCCGGGCCCAGATACGCAGTATTTT.